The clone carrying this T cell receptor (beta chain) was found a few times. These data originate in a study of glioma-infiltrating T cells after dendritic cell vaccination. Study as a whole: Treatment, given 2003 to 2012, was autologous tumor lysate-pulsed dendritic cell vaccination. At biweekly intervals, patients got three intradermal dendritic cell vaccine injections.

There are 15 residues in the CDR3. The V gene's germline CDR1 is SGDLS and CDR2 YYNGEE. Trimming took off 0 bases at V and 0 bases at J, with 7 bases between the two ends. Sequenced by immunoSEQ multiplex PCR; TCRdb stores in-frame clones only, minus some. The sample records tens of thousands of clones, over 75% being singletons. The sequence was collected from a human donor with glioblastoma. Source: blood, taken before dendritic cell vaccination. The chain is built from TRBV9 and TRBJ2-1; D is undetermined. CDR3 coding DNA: TGTGCCAGCAGCGTAGTCAGTTTCTCCTACAATGAGCAGTTCTTC. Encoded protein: CASSVVSFSYNEQFF.